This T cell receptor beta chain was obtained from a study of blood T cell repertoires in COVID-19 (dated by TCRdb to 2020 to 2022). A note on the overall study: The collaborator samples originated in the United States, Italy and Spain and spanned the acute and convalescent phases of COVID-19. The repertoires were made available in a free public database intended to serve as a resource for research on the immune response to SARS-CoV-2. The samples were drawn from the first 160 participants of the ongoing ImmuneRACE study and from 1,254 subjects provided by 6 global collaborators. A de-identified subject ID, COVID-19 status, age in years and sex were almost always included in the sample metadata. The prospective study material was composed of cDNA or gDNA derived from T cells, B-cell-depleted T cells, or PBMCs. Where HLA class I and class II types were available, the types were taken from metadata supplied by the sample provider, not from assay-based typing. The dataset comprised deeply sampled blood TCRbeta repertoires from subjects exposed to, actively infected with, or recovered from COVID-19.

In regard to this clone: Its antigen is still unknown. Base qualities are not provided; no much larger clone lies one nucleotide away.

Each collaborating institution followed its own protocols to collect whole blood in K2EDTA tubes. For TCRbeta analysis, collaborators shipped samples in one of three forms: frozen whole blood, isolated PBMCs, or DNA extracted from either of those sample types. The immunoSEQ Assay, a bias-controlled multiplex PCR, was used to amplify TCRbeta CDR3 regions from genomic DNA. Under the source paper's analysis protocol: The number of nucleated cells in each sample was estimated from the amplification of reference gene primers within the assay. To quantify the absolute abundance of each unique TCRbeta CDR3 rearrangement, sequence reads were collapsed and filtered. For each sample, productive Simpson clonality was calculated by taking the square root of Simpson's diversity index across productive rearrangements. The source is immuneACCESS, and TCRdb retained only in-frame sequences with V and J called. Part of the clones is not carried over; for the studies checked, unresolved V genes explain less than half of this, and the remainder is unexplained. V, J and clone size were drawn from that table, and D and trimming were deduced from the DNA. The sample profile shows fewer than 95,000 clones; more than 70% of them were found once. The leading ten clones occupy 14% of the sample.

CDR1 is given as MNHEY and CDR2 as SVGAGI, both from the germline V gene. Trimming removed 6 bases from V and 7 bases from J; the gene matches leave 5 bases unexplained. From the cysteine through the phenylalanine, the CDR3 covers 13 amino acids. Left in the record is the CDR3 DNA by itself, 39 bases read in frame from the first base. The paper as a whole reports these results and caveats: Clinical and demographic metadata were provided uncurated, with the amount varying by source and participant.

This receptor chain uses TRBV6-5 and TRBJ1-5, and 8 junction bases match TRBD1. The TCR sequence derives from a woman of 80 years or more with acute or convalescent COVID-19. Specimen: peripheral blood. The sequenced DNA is TGTGCCAGCAGAGGGACAGGCACACAGCCCCAGCATTTT. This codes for CASRGTGTQPQHF.